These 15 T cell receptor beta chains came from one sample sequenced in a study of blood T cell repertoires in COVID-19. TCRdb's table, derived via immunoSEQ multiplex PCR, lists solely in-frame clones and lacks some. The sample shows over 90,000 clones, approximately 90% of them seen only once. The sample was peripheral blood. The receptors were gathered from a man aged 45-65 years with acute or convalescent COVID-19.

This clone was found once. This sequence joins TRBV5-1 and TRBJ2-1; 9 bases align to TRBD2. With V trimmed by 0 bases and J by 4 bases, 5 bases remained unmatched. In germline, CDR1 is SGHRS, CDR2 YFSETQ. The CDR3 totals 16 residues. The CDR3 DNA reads TGCGCCAGCAGCTTGGTAAGCGGGAGGAATTACAATGAGCAGTTCTTC. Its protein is CASSLVSGRNYNEQFF.

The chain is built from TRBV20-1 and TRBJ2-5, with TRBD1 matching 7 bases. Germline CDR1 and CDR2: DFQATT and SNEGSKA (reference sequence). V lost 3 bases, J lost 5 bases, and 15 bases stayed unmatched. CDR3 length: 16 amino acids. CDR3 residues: CSASVGDREGAETQYF. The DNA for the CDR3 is TGCAGTGCTAGTGTAGGAGACAGGGAAGGTGCGGAGACCCAGTACTTC.

As DNA, the CDR3 is TGTGCCAGCAGCCCTTCGACAGGGGGCAACTATGGCTACACCTTC. Residues: CASSPSTGGNYGYTF. The chain combines TRBV7-2 with TRBJ1-2; 10 bases agree with TRBD1. The CDR3 loop spans 15 amino acids. From germline, CDR1 is SGHTA and CDR2 FQGNSA. After removal of 5 bases from V and 2 bases from J, the junction contained 5 bases not matched to a gene.

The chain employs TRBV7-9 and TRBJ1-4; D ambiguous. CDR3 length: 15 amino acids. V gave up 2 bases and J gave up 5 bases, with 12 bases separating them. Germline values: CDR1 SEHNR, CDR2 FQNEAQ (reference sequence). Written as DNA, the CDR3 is TGTGCCAGCAGCTTACAATCACAGTACAATGAAAAACTGTTTTTT. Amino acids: CASSLQSQYNEKLFF.

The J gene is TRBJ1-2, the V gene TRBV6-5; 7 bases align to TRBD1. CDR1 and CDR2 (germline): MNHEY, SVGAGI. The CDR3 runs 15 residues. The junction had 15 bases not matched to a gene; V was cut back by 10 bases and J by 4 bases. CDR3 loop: CATKLGQAGVYGYTF. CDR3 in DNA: TGTGCCACCAAACTAGGACAGGCCGGGGTCTATGGCTACACCTTC.

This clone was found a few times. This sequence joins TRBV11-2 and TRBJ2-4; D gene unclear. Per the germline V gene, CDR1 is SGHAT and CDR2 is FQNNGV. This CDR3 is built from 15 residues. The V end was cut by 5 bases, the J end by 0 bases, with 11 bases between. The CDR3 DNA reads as TGTGCCAGCAGCCTCCCCGTATTAGCCAAAAACATTCAGTACTTC. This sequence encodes CASSLPVLAKNIQYF.

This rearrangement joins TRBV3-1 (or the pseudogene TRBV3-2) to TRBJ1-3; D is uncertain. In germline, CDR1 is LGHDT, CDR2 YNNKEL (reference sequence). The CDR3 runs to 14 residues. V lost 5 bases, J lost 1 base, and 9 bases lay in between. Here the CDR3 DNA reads TGTGCCAGCAGCGACCCAGGATCTGGAAACACCATATATTTT. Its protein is CASSDPGSGNTIYF.

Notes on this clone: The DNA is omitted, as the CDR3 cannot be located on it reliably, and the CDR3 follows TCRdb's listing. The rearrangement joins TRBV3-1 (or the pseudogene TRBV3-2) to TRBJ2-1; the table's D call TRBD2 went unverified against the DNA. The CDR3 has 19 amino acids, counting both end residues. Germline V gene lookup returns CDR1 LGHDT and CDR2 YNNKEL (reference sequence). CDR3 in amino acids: CASSQDVGFGTSGILRLVF.

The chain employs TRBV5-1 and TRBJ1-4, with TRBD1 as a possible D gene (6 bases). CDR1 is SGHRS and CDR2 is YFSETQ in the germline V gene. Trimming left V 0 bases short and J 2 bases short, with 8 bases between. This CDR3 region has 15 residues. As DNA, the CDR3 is TGCGCCAGCAGCTTGGCGGGGGGCACTAATGAAAAACTGTTTTTT. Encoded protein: CASSLAGGTNEKLFF.

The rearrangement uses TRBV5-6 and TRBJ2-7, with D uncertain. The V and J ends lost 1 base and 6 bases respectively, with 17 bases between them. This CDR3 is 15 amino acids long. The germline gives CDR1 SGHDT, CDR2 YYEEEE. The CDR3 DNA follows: TGTGCCAGCAGCTTGAACGTCCGAGGTATAGGCGAGCAGTACTTC. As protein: CASSLNVRGIGEQYF.

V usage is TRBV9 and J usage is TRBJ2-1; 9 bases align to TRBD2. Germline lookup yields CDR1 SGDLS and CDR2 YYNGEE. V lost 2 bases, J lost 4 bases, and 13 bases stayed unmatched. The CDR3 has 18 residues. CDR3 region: CASSVTPASGTLYNEQFF. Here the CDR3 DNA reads TGTGCCAGCAGCGTTACCCCGGCTAGCGGGACCCTTTACAATGAGCAGTTCTTC.

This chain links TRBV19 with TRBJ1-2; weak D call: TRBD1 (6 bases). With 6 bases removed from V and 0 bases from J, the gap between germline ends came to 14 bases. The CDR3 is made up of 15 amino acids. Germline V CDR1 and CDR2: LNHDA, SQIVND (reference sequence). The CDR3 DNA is TGTGCCAGTAGCTCCTCAGGGGAGTCTAACTATGGCTACACCTTC. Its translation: CASSSSGESNYGYTF.

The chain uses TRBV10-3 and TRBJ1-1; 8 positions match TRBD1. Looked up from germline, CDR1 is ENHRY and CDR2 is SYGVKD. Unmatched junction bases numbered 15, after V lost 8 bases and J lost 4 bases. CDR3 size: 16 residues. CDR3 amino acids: CAISRDRGYTGTEAFF. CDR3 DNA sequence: TGTGCCATCTCGCGCGACAGGGGCTATACGGGCACTGAAGCTTTCTTT.

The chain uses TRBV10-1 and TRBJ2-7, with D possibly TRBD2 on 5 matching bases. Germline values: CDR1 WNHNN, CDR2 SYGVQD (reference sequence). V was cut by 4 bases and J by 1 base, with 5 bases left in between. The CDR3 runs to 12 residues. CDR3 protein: CASSGGSYEQYF. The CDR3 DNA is TGCGCCAGCAGTGGCGGGTCCTACGAGCAGTACTTC.

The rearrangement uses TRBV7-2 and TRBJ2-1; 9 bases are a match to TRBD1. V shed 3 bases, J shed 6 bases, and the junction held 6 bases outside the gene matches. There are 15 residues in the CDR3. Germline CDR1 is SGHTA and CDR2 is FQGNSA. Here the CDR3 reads CASSLGQGLANEQFF. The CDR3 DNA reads TGTGCCAGCAGCTTGGGACAGGGCCTGGCCAATGAGCAGTTCTTC. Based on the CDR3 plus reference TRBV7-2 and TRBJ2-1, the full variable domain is GAGVSQSPSNKVTEKGKDVELRCDPISGHTALYWYRQSLGQGLEFLIYFQGNSAPDKSGLPSDRFSAERTGGSVSTLTIQRTQQEDSAVYLCASSLGQGLANEQFFGPGTRLTVL.